A selection of T cell receptor beta chains follows, all from one sample in a study of blood T cell repertoires in COVID-19. Produced via immunoSEQ multiplex PCR; TCRdb's table is partial and in-frame only. The sample gives around 150,000 clones, around 74% of which show up once; approximately 3.7% is in the top ten. Sequencing was carried out using peripheral blood. The receptors here all came from an elderly woman with acute or convalescent COVID-19. Each CDR3 is given with its conserved first and last residue. The D gene is left open where the match is weak. Clone size appears in some rows only: once, few, many, or a class for an expanded clone.

size	V	D	J	CDR3	DNA
NA	TRBV9	NA	TRBJ1-1	CASSAPRSTEAFF	TGTGCCAGCTCGGCGCCTCGGAGCACTGAAGCTTTCTTT
NA	TRBV29-1	TRBD1	TRBJ1-1	CSVNPDRATTEAFF	TGCAGCGTTAACCCCGACAGGGCCACCACTGAAGCTTTCTTT
NA	TRBV6-2/TRBV6-3	TRBD2	TRBJ2-1	CASSPRLAGSEQFF	TGTGCCAGCAGCCCGAGACTAGCGGGATCTGAGCAGTTCTTC
once	TRBV9	NA	TRBJ2-3	CASSVATSPTQYF	TGTGCCAGCAGCGTTGCTACTAGTCCTACGCAGTATTTT
once	TRBV7-3	NA	TRBJ2-2	CASSFDRSTGELFF	TGTGCCAGCAGCTTCGACAGAAGCACCGGGGAGCTGTTTTTT
NA	TRBV27	NA	TRBJ1-4	CASSSRGGNEKLFF	TGTGCCAGCAGTTCTCGGGGTGGGAATGAAAAACTGTTTTTT
NA	TRBV3-1/TRBV3-2	TRBD1	TRBJ2-7	CASSPPGTGPEQYF	TGTGCCAGCAGCCCTCCGGGGACAGGGCCCGAGCAGTACTTC
NA	TRBV4-2	NA	TRBJ2-2	CASSRLEGGATGELFF	TGTGCCAGCAGCCGCCTAGAGGGGGGGGCCACCGGGGAGCTGTTTTTT
NA	TRBV6-5	NA	TRBJ1-1	CASRYRENTEAFF	TGTGCCAGCAGGTACCGGGAGAACACTGAAGCTTTCTTT
NA	TRBV5-1	NA	TRBJ2-2	CASRAGFTGELFF	TGCGCCAGCAGAGCAGGGTTCACCGGGGAGCTGTTTTTT
few	TRBV19	TRBD1	TRBJ1-2	CASSGGQGAFYGYTF	TGTGCCAGTAGTGGGGGACAGGGGGCCTTCTATGGCTACACCTTC
NA	TRBV3-1/TRBV3-2	TRBD1	TRBJ1-3	CASSHASLTGAGNTIYF	TGTGCCAGCAGCCACGCCTCACTTACAGGGGCTGGAAACACCATATATTTT
NA	TRBV6-1	NA	TRBJ1-3	CASSERQGPSGNTIYF	TGTGCCAGCAGTGAACGGCAGGGCCCCTCTGGAAACACCATATATTTT
NA	TRBV21-1	NA	TRBJ2-1	CASTALAGKRNEQFF	TGTGCCAGCACCGCACTAGCGGGAAAAAGGAATGAGCAGTTCTTC
NA	TRBV7-9	NA	TRBJ2-3	CASSLPNSDTQYF	TGTGCCAGCAGCCTCCCTAATAGCGATACGCAGTATTTT
NA	TRBV30	NA	TRBJ1-5	CAWSVRENQPQHF	TGTGCCTGGAGTGTGAGGGAGAATCAGCCCCAGCATTTT
NA	TRBV4-2	NA	TRBJ1-1	CASGKSDGGTEAFF	TGTGCCAGCGGCAAGTCCGACGGGGGCACTGAAGCTTTCTTT
NA	TRBV12-3/TRBV12-4	NA	TRBJ1-5	CASSLPPGQPQHF	TGTGCCAGCAGTTTACCCCCAGGTCAGCCCCAGCATTTT
once	TRBV11-1	TRBD1	TRBJ1-1	CASSRTGTEAFF	TGTGCCAGCAGCCGGACAGGGACTGAAGCTTTCTTT
NA	TRBV7-6	NA	TRBJ1-1	CASSLRTEGEAFF	TGTGCCAGCAGCCTCCGGACAGAAGGTGAAGCTTTCTTT
NA	TRBV19	TRBD1	TRBJ1-1	CASSINRGPLMNTEAFF	TGTGCCAGTAGTATAAACAGGGGGCCCTTGATGAACACTGAAGCTTTCTTT
NA	TRBV12-5	TRBD1	TRBJ2-5	CASAFDRVETQYF	TGTGCTAGTGCCTTCGACAGGGTGGAGACCCAGTACTTC
NA	TRBV3-1/TRBV3-2	TRBD2	TRBJ2-1	CASSQGLAGSWNEQFF	TGTGCCAGCAGCCAAGGGCTAGCGGGATCCTGGAATGAGCAGTTCTTC
NA	TRBV25-1	NA	TRBJ1-6	CASSGPGNNSPLHF	TGTGCCAGCAGTGGACCAGGGAATAATTCACCCCTCCACTTT
NA	TRBV10-3	NA	TRBJ1-4	CAIRTATNEKLFF	TGTGCCATCAGAACAGCAACTAATGAAAAACTGTTTTTT
NA	TRBV11-1	TRBD2	TRBJ2-7	CASSSTSGSSYEQYF	TGTGCCAGCAGCTCGACTAGCGGGAGCTCCTACGAGCAGTACTTC
once	TRBV6-5	TRBD2	TRBJ2-2	CASSFSGGGTGELFF	TGTGCCAGCAGTTTCAGCGGGGGCGGGACCGGGGAGCTGTTTTTT
NA	TRBV6-1	NA	TRBJ1-2	CASSEGRGYTF	TGTGCCAGCAGTGAGGGCCGGGGCTACACCTTC
NA	TRBV29-1	TRBD2	TRBJ2-1	CSVEGGSGKGNEQFF	TGCAGCGTTGAAGGGGGTAGCGGGAAGGGCAATGAGCAGTTCTTC
NA	TRBV3-1/TRBV3-2	NA	TRBJ2-2	CASSPKIGVFTGELFF	TGTGCCAGCAGCCCTAAAATCGGAGTCTTCACCGGGGAGCTGTTTTTT
NA	TRBV30	NA	TRBJ1-1	CAWNGGGAEAFF	TGTGCCTGGAATGGGGGCGGTGCTGAAGCTTTCTTT
NA	TRBV4-2	TRBD1	TRBJ1-4	CASSQGVSRDSDEKLFF	TGTGCCAGCAGCCAAGGAGTGAGTAGGGACAGCGATGAAAAACTGTTTTTT
NA	TRBV7-9	TRBD2	TRBJ2-5	CASSLSGGETQYF	TGTGCCAGCAGCTTATCGGGAGGCGAGACCCAGTACTTC
NA	TRBV6-4	TRBD1	TRBJ1-5	CASSAQGDQPQHF	TGTGCCAGCAGCGCGCAGGGGGACCAGCCCCAGCATTTT
NA	TRBV5-1	TRBD1	TRBJ1-2	CASKQADRVLDSNTF	TGCGCCAGCAAACAGGCGGACAGGGTGCTGGACTCCAACACCTTC
NA	TRBV29-1	TRBD1	TRBJ1-1	CSVGATRLAGGTEAFF	TGCAGCGTTGGAGCCACACGCCTCGCAGGGGGCACTGAAGCTTTCTTT
NA	TRBV2	TRBD1	TRBJ2-3	CASSPLLRDRGPDTQYF	TGTGCCAGCAGCCCACTACTCCGGGACAGGGGCCCAGATACGCAGTATTTT
NA	TRBV10-2	TRBD2	TRBJ2-1	CASQGLAGLGNEQFF	TGCGCCAGCCAGGGACTAGCGGGATTGGGCAATGAGCAGTTCTTC
NA	TRBV6-5	TRBD1	TRBJ2-2	CASKLRGLSTGELFF	TGTGCCAGCAAACTCAGGGGGCTGAGCACCGGGGAGCTGTTTTTT
once	TRBV2	TRBD1	TRBJ1-4	CASMGDWEDRGREKLFF	TGTGCCAGCATGGGGGACTGGGAGGACAGGGGGCGAGAAAAACTGTTTTTT
NA	TRBV7-9	NA	TRBJ1-3	CASSSDRANTIYF	TGTGCCAGCAGCTCGGACAGAGCCAACACCATATATTTT
NA	TRBV12-3/TRBV12-4	NA	TRBJ1-1	CASSHDTWTEAFF	TGTGCCAGCAGCCATGACACTTGGACTGAAGCTTTCTTT
once	TRBV2	NA	TRBJ2-1	CASSTTGNNEQFF	TGTGCCAGCAGTACCACAGGGAACAATGAGCAGTTCTTC
NA	TRBV2	TRBD1	TRBJ2-7	CASTQTGNEQYF	TGTGCCAGCACCCAGACAGGGAACGAGCAGTACTTC
NA	TRBV18	NA	TRBJ1-1	CASSSTPGTEAFF	TGTGCCAGCTCTTCGACCCCGGGCACTGAAGCTTTCTTT